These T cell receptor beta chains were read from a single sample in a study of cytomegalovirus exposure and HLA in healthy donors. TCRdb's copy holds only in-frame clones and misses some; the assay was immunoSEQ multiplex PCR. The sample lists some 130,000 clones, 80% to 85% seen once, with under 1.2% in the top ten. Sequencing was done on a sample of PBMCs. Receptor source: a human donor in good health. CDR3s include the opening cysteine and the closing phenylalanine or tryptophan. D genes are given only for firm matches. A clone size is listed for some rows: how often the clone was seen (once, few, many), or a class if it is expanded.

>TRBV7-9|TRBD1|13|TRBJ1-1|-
TGTGCCAGCAGTCGTGACAGGGGCACTGAAGCTTTCTTT
CASSRDRGTEAFF
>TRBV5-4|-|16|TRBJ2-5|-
TGTGCCAGCAGCTTGGGTGGGAGCACAAACCAAGAGACCCAGTACTTC
CASSLGGSTNQETQYF
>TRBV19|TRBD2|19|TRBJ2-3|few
TGTGCCAGTAGTATGATTTACACTAGCGGGCAAATAAGGAAGCGTACGCAGTATTTT
CASSMIYTSGQIRKRTQYF
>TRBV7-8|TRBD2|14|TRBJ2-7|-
TGTGCCAGCAGCTTATCGGGGACTAAGTACGAGCAGTACTTC
CASSLSGTKYEQYF
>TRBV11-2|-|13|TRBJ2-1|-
TGTGCCAGCAGCGCACCGGTTTCGAATGAGCAGTTCTTC
CASSAPVSNEQFF
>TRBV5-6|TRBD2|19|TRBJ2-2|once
TGTGCCAGCAGCTTGGTGCTAGCGGGGGGCCCCCTTCCTCCCGGGGAGCTGTTTTTT
CASSLVLAGGPLPPGELFF
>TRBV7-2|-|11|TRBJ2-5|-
TGTGCCAGCAGCTTCTTCGAGACCCAGTACTTC
CASSFFETQYF
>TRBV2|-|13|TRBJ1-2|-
TGTGCCAGCCCCGGGGGGCCACTACTACCCTACACCTTC
CASPGGPLLPYTF
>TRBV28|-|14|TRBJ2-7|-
TGTGCCAGCAACCTTAACGGGATAGCTTGGGAGCAGTACTTC
CASNLNGIAWEQYF
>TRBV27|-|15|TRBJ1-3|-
TGTGCCAGCAGTTTTTCATGGCACTCTGGAAACACCATATATTTT
CASSFSWHSGNTIYF